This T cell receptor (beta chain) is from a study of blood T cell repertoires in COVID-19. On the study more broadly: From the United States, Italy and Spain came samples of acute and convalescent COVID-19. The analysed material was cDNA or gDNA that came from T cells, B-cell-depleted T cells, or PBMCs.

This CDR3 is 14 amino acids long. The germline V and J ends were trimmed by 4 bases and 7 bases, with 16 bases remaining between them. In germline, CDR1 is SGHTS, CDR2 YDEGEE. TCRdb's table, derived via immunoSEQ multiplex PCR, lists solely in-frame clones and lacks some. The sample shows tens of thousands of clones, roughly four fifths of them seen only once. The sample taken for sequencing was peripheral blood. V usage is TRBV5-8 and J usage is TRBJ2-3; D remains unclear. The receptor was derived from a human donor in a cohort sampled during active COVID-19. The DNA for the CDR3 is TGTGCCAGCAGCCAACACGCAGGTAGAAATACGCAGTATTTT. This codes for CASSQHAGRNTQYF.